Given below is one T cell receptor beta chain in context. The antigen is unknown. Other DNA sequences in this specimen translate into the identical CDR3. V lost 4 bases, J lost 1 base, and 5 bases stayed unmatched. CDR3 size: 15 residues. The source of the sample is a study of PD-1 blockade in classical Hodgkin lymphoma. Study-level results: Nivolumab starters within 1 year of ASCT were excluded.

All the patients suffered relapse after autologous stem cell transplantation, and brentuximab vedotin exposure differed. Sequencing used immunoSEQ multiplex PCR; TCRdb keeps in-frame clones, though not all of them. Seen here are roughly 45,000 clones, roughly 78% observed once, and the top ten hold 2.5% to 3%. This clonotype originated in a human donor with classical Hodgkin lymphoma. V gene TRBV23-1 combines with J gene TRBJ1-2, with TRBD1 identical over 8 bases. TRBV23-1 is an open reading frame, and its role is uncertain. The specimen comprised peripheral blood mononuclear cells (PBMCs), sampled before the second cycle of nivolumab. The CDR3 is CASSRRTGFNYGYTF. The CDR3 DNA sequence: TGCGCCAGCAGTCGGAGGACAGGGTTTAACTATGGCTACACCTTC.